Following are 29 T cell receptor beta chains from one sample sequenced in a study of blood T cells in healthy people across ages. Combining a sample-barcoded 5' primer with a J-beta primer mix, a second PCR ran for 7 to 11 cycles. TCRdb re-called the 5' RACE reads with MiXCR, one entry per CDR3 protein. The sample holds about 970,000 distinct CDR3 sequences, roughly half seen once. Sequencing was done on a sample of blood. The receptor source for this set is a woman aged 55-75 years in good health.

This chain uses TRBV20-1 with TRBJ1-6; no definite D call. The CDR3 runs to 13 residues. V shed 4 bases and J shed 10 bases, with 14 bases lying between them. Per germline, CDR1 DFQATT and CDR2 SNEGSKA (reference sequence). CDR3 amino acids: CSAKGWGISPLHF. The CDR3 DNA is TGCAGTGCTAAAGGGTGGGGAATATCACCCCTCCACTTT.

The rearrangement joins TRBV21-1 to TRBJ2-7; TRBD1, the table's D call, was not compared with the DNA. TRBV21-1 is deemed a pseudogene. This CDR3 spans 16 amino acids. Written as DNA, the CDR3 is TGTGCCAGCAGCGCCCACACAGGGGATCTGACCTACGAGCAGTACTTC. This gives the protein CASSAHTGDLTYEQYF.

V is TRBV6-2 or TRBV6-3 and J is TRBJ2-3; 7 nucleotides align to TRBD2. The germline V gene has CDR1 MNHEY and CDR2 SVGEGT. This CDR3 region has 14 residues. The V segment lost 7 bases and the J segment 0 bases; nucleotides outside the gene matches: 4. As DNA, the CDR3 is TGTGCCAGCAAGGCTAGCGGTAGCACAGATACGCAGTATTTT. This gives the protein CASKASGSTDTQYF.

Worth noting for this clonotype: Mismatch with germline at one junction end may stem from a read error. The CDR3 DNA reads as TGTGCCATCGGTGAGGGACTAGCGGGAGGTTTCGTCACAGATACGCAGTATTTT. This codes for CAIGEGLAGGFVTDTQYF. The rearrangement links TRBV10-3 to TRBJ2-3, with 15 bases that match TRBD2. Germline V gene sequence: CDR1 ENHRY, CDR2 SYGVKD. The CDR3 has 18 amino acids.

V gene TRBV20-1 combines with J gene TRBJ2-5; 14 bases are shared with TRBD2. V trimming: 5 bases; J trimming: 3 bases; junction bases outside the gene matches: 5. The CDR3 is 15 amino acids. Germline lookup yields CDR1 DFQATT and CDR2 SNEGSKA (reference sequence). The CDR3 region has the DNA TGCAGTGCTGGGACTAGCGGGAGAGGGGAAGAGACCCAGTACTTC. Protein sequence: CSAGTSGRGEETQYF.

Notes on this clonotype: One end of the junction does not line up with germline, which may come from a read error. DNA for the CDR3: TGTACCAGCAGCCGTTACGGGAGGGTTAACACAGGTACGCAGTATTTT. It yields the protein CTSSRYGRVNTGTQYF. The chain employs TRBV7-2 and TRBJ2-3, with 8 positions matching TRBD2. This CDR3 region has 16 residues. The V gene's germline CDR1 is SGHTA and CDR2 FQGNSA.

This chain links TRBV29-1 with TRBJ2-1; 13 nucleotides match TRBD2. The CDR3 sequence is 15 residues long. Germline CDR1 reads SQVTM; CDR2 reads ANQGSEA. With V trimmed by 4 bases and J by 1 base, 1 base remained unmatched. The CDR3 sequence: CSVVTSGRSYNEQFF. DNA of the CDR3: TGCAGCGTTGTGACTAGCGGGAGGTCCTACAATGAGCAGTTCTTC.

CDR3 in amino acids: CASSPHLGGGQPQHF. The DNA for the CDR3 is TGTGCCAGCAGCCCCCATTTGGGGGGAGGCCAGCCCCAGCATTTT. The rearrangement joins TRBV3-1 to TRBJ1-5; D possibly corresponds to TRBD1 (5 bases). Looked up from germline, CDR1 is LGHDT and CDR2 is YNNKEL (reference sequence). The CDR3 spans 15 residues. V was shortened by 4 bases and J by 7 bases, with 17 bases between the two germline ends.

This clonotype was counted a single time. The V gene is TRBV3-1, the J gene TRBJ2-3; unclear D gene. The CDR3 runs to 15 residues. Germline assignment: CDR1 LGHDT and CDR2 YNNKEL (reference sequence). V lost 0 bases and J lost 7, with 14 bases in between. CDR3 loop: CASSQDFPEPHTQYF. The CDR3 DNA reads as TGTGCCAGCAGCCAAGATTTTCCTGAGCCCCATACGCAGTATTTT.

The J gene is TRBJ2-5, the V gene TRBV7-6; 8 bases agree with TRBD1. Germline lookup yields CDR1 SGHVS and CDR2 FNYEAQ. CDR3 size: 14 residues. The ends lost 5 bases at V and 4 bases at J; junction bases unmatched: 6. The CDR3 DNA reads as TGTGCCAGCAGCAAGACAGGGGTTAGAGAGACCCAGTACTTC. As protein: CASSKTGVRETQYF.

V gene TRBV6-6 combines with J gene TRBJ2-3; D remains unclear. V lost 0 bases and J lost 6, with 16 bases in between. Germline assignment: CDR1 MNHNY and CDR2 SVGAGI (reference sequence). The CDR3 extends over 16 amino acids. The CDR3 here is CASSYSSPGPRDTQYF. In nucleotides, the CDR3 is TGTGCCAGCAGTTACTCGAGCCCAGGCCCCAGGGATACGCAGTATTTT.

The V and J genes are TRBV11-3 and TRBJ1-2; D not certain. The CDR3 spans 14 residues. Trimming stripped 5 bases from V and 6 bases from J, with 16 bases between. Per germline, CDR1 SGHNT and CDR2 YENEEA. This CDR3 is CASSATGGRDGYTF. In nucleotides, the CDR3 is TGTGCCAGCAGCGCGACGGGTGGAAGGGATGGCTACACCTTC.

This chain uses TRBV25-1 with TRBJ2-1, with D hard to call. The CDR3 is 12 residues long. V was shortened by 8 bases and J by 4 bases, with 9 bases between the two germline ends. Germline CDR1 reads MGHDK; CDR2 reads SYGVNS. The CDR3 bases are TGTGCCAGCGGACCTAGTTACAATGAGCAGTTCTTC. Translating it yields CASGPSYNEQFF.

Only one count was recorded for this clonotype. The CDR3 DNA reads as TGTGCCAGCAGCCCCTTCGCGACTGGGGCCAACGTCCTGACTTTC. Translating gives CASSPFATGANVLTF. The gene calls are TRBV28 and TRBJ2-6; the D is unclear. CDR1 and CDR2 (germline): MDHEN, SYDVKM. CDR3 length: 15 amino acids. With 6 bases removed from V and 2 bases from J, the gap between germline ends came to 11 bases.

V is TRBV20-1 and J is TRBJ2-3; possibly TRBD2 for D (6 bases). This CDR3 has 13 residues. The V end lost 6 bases, the J end lost 0 bases, and 10 bases lay between the germline ends. The germline CDR1 and CDR2 sequences are DFQATT and SNEGSKA (reference sequence). The CDR3 protein is CSAPLASTDTQYF. The CDR3 DNA follows: TGCAGTGCCCCGCTAGCGAGCACAGATACGCAGTATTTT.

This clonotype showed up just a few times. V usage is TRBV6-6 and J usage is TRBJ2-7, with D hard to call. V lost 4 bases, J lost 3 bases, and 16 bases lay in between. The germline gives CDR1 MNHNY, CDR2 SVGAGI (reference sequence). The CDR3 is 15 residues long. The CDR3 DNA reads TGTGCCAGCAGTTCCCCTCGGCAGGTGCTCTACGAGCAGTACTTC. It yields the protein CASSSPRQVLYEQYF.

V usage is TRBV29-1 and J usage is TRBJ2-3; TRBD2 might be the D (5 bases). V lost 0 bases and J 2 bases, leaving 15 bases between the germline ends. Germline V gene data show CDR1 as SQVTM and CDR2 as ANQGSEA. This CDR3 has 16 amino acids. In DNA form, the CDR3 reads TGCAGCGTTGAAGAAGGGAGTAGGCGGCACACAGATACGCAGTATTTT. This sequence encodes CSVEEGSRRHTDTQYF.

This clonotype appeared a single time. This rearrangement joins TRBV18 to TRBJ2-7; tentatively, D is TRBD2 (7 bases). The length of the CDR3 is 16 residues. The germline V gene encodes CDR1 KGHSH and CDR2 LQKENI. With 6 bases removed from V and 0 bases from J, the gap between germline ends came to 18 bases. The CDR3 sequence: CASSPSGGRLSYEQYF. For the CDR3, the DNA is TGTGCCAGCTCCCCTTCCGGGGGGCGTCTCTCCTACGAGCAGTACTTC.

The chain employs TRBV3-1 and TRBJ2-1, with TRBD2 identical over 15 bases. Germline-derived CDR1 and CDR2 are LGHDT and YNNKEL (reference sequence). V lost 3 bases to trimming and J lost 0 bases; unmatched junction nucleotides: 6. This CDR3 comprises 19 residues. As DNA, the CDR3 is TGTGCCAGCAGCCAGGCGGGACTAGCGGGAGGTTACTCCTACAATGAGCAGTTCTTC. Translating it yields CASSQAGLAGGYSYNEQFF.

The V and J genes are TRBV2 and TRBJ2-3; a weak D match, TRBD1 (6 bases). This CDR3 has 17 residues. Between the trimmed V and J ends, which lost 4 bases and 2 bases, there was a span of 19 bases. Germline-derived CDR1 and CDR2 are SNHLY and FYNNEI. The CDR3 DNA sequence: TGTGCCAGCAGTGCCGTTTACCTCGGACAGACCACAGATACGCAGTATTTT. Protein sequence: CASSAVYLGQTTDTQYF.

The rearrangement links TRBV29-1 to TRBJ1-1, with D unclear. The CDR3 contains 13 residues. Germline lookup yields CDR1 SQVTM and CDR2 ANQGSEA. Trimming removed 4 bases at V and 3 bases at J, with 12 bases between. In DNA form, the CDR3 reads TGCAGCGTTGCTGGGGTATTAGACACTGAAGCTTTCTTT. It is translated as CSVAGVLDTEAFF.

This sequence joins TRBV24-1 and TRBJ2-7; 7 bases fit TRBD1. The J segment lost 7 bases and the V segment lost 4 bases, leaving 15 bases of the junction unmatched. CDR3 length: 16 residues. Germline V gene sequence: CDR1 KGHDR, CDR2 SFDVKD. The CDR3 bases are TGTGCCACCAGTGAACCCCCCGCCGAACAGGGGTGGGAGCAGTACTTC. Translating it yields CATSEPPAEQGWEQYF.

J is TRBJ2-4 and V is TRBV28, with D hard to call. The DNA end lines up better with TRBJ2-7; the J call may be wrong. The germline CDR1 and CDR2 sequences are MDHEN and SYDVKM. The CDR3 is 14 amino acids. In DNA form, the CDR3 reads TGTGCCAGCAGTCCCCTTAAATCCTTTTACGAGCAGTACTTC. Translation gives CASSPLKSFYEQYF.

This clonotype is a singleton in its sample. The chain recombines TRBV20-1 with TRBJ2-3; TRBD2 might be the D (6 bases). V lost 8 bases and J 5 bases, leaving 17 bases between the germline ends. This CDR3 is 13 amino acids long. Looked up from germline, CDR1 is DFQATT and CDR2 is SNEGSKA (reference sequence). The CDR3 sequence is CSLLRRGGDTQYF. For the CDR3, the DNA is TGCAGTCTCTTGAGACGGGGAGGAGATACGCAGTATTTT.

The rearrangement joins TRBV7-2 to TRBJ2-7; TRBD2 matches at 10 bases. Germline V gives CDR1 SGHTA, CDR2 FQGNSA. The CDR3 consists of 15 residues. Germline trimming cut 6 bases from V and 2 bases from J; bases unmatched to any gene: 7. CDR3 amino acids: CASSHTSGATYEQYF. DNA of the CDR3: TGTGCCAGCAGTCACACTAGCGGGGCTACCTACGAGCAGTACTTC.

V gene TRBV6-2 or TRBV6-3 combines with J gene TRBJ1-5; a weak D match, TRBD1 (6 bases). CDR3 length: 15 residues. Trimming shortened V by 4 bases and J by 0 bases, and 10 bases separated the two germline ends. From germline, CDR1 is MNHEY and CDR2 SVGEGT. The CDR3: CASSSRQASNQPQHF. CDR3 DNA: TGTGCCAGCAGTTCCCGACAGGCTAGCAATCAGCCCCAGCATTTT.

This clonotype was counted a few times. The chain employs TRBV27 and TRBJ2-7; a weak D match, TRBD2 (6 bases). There are 16 residues in the CDR3. Trimming took off 4 bases at V and 4 bases at J, with 20 bases between the two ends. The V gene's germline CDR1 is MNHEY and CDR2 SMNVEV (reference sequence). As DNA, the CDR3 is TGTGCCAGCAGTTCGTCCTCCGGGGAGGAAATGTACGAGCAGTACTTC. This encodes CASSSSSGEEMYEQYF.

The chain is built from TRBV20-1 and TRBJ1-2; D unresolved. CDR3 length equals 13 residues. From germline, CDR1 is DFQATT and CDR2 SNEGSKA (reference sequence). Trimming cost V 0 bases and J 8 bases, with 13 bases left between them. The CDR3 region has the DNA TGCAGTGCTAGAGATTCTAGGGTTGGGGGCTACACCTTC. This gives the protein CSARDSRVGGYTF.

This clonotype was seen only a few times. The chain is built from TRBV28 and TRBJ2-4; D possibly uses TRBD1 or TRBD2 (5 bases each). Germline V CDR1 and CDR2: MDHEN, SYDVKM. The CDR3 spans 15 residues. V was pared by 3 bases and J by 5 bases, with 14 bases between. CDR3 DNA sequence: TGTGCCAGCAGTTTCGCAGGGACGGGGCAAAACATTCAGTACTTC. Translation gives CASSFAGTGQNIQYF.